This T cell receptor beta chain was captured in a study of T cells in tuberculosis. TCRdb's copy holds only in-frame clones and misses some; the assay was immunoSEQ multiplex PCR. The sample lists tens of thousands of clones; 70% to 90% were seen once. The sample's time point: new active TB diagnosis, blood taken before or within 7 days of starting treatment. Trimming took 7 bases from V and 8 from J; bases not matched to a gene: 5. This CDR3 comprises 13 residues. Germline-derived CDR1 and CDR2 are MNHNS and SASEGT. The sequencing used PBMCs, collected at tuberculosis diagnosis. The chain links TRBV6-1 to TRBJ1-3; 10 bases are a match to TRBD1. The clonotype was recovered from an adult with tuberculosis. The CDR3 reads CASNRDRGYTIYF. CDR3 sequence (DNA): TGTGCCAGCAATCGGGACAGGGGATACACCATATATTTT.